This record concerns one T cell receptor (beta chain) sequence. The clone's antigen remains unknown. No qualities accompany the bases; no much larger clone lies one base away. The treatment or condition label of this sample denotes: approximately 18 received Ad26.COV2.S at low or high dose, single or two shots; five or six received placebo; per-sample allocation not given. For vaccine and placebo recipients, the sequenced repertoires came from samples collected on day 63 after the first injection. In Cohort 1b, 25 or so adults aged 18-55 years were enrolled at a single site in Boston, USA, between 29 July and 7 August 2020. Ad26.COV2.S was a replication-incompetent adenovirus type 26 vector that expressed a prefusion-stabilized SARS-CoV-2 spike protein derived from the original Wuhan strain. The immunoSEQ Assay was the method used to sequence TCRbeta CDR3 regions. After extraction, genomic DNA underwent amplification by bias-controlled multiplex PCR, followed by high-throughput sequencing. As for how the authors treated the data: Collapsing and filtering of sequences were performed to quantify the absolute abundance of each unique TCRbeta CDR3 region. T cell fraction was estimated by normalization of TCRbeta template counts to usable DNA, with usable DNA being measured through amplification of reference genes present in all nucleated cells. Repertoire TCRs were annotated as SARS-CoV-2-specific by exact matching of V gene, CDR3 amino acid sequence and J gene to a known reactive TCR set. The reference SARS-CoV-2 TCR set was obtained from MIRA and was filtered for enrichment in COVID-19-positive ImmuneCODE repertoires, whereby public or cross-reactive TCRs were removed. Drawing on the MIRA antigens, annotated TCRs were analysed further at the level of specific ORF or position within ORF. Breadth was defined as the number of annotated unique rearrangements divided by the total number of unique productive rearrangements, and depth was defined as the summed frequency of the annotated unique rearrangements. Two-sided Wilcoxon rank-sum tests were applied when comparing TCR breadth between groups. What TCRdb holds here is the immuneACCESS table cut down to in-frame rearrangements. Part of the clones is not present; checked against another copy, under half of the missing clones reflect an unresolved V gene, and the others are unexplained. From that table come the V and J calls and clone size; the DNA was used to work out D and trimming. The sample table lists approximately 410,000 clones, around 92% of them with a count of one. Together, the top ten hold under 2% of the sample.

In the germline V gene (reference sequence), CDR1 corresponds to LNHNV and CDR2 to YYDKDF. The CDR3, from cysteine to phenylalanine, totals 14 residues. Here the CDR3 DNA is all that survives: 42 bases in frame from base 1. Trimming accounts for 5 bases at V and 6 bases at J, while the number of junction bases matched to no gene is 6. The sample is drawn from a study of Ad26.COV2.S vaccination and SARS-CoV-2 variants listed by TCRdb under 2021. At the level of the whole study: Vaccine-arm donors were drawn from COV1001, a multicentre, randomized, double-blind, placebo-controlled phase I-IIa trial of Ad26.COV2.S in healthy adults. Dosing of Ad26.COV2.S was intramuscular, at either 5x10^10 or 1x10^11 viral particles, delivered as one shot or as two shots spaced 56 days apart. Sequencing of the TCRbeta repertoire served to evaluate the specificity and breadth of SARS-CoV-2-reactive T cell receptors following Ad26.COV2.S vaccination. A total of around 32 samples were included in the TCR-sequenced set, comprising approximately 20 Ad26.COV2.S vaccine recipients, 5 placebo recipients and 8 SARS-CoV-2 convalescent individuals. Participants in the trial were split at random into five groups of five each, receiving low-dose or high-dose Ad26.COV2.S once or twice, or else placebo on both occasions. Investigators remained blinded to trial group allocation during experiments and outcome assessment.

Paper-wide results and their limitations: The authors noted that total T cell responses may have been underestimated by the TCR breadth and depth analyses. The study lacked the statistical power to compare responses across vaccine doses or regimens. After vaccination, substantial breadth of spike-specific CD8+ and CD4+ T cell responses was reported. Vaccine and placebo recipients had comparable non-spike TCR breadth, which fits with the vaccine containing only spike. Higher spike-specific TCR breadth was observed in Ad26.COV2.S recipients than in placebo recipients (P = 0.0014).

The receptor was isolated from a person between 18 and 60 years old who received the Ad26.COV2.S COVID-19 vaccine or a placebo. Sequencing was performed on peripheral blood, taken in a trial of Ad26.COV2.S vaccine versus placebo. The receptor chain draws on TRBV15 and TRBJ2-2; 7 central nucleotides agree with TRBD1. The encoded CDR3 is CATSGPGGSGELFF. The bases are TGTGCCACCAGCGGACCAGGGGGTTCCGGGGAGCTGTTTTTT.